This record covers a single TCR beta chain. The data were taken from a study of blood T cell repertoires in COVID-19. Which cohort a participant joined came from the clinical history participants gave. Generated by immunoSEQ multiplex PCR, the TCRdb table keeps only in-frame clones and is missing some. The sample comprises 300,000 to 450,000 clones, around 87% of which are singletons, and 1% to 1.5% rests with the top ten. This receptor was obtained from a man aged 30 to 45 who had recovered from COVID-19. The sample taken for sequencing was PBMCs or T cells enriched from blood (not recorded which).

The CDR3 sequence: CAINQGLVDTIYF. DNA of the CDR3: TGTGCCATCAATCAGGGTCTGGTAGACACCATATATTTT. The genes are TRBV10-3 and TRBJ1-3, with D perhaps TRBD1 (5 bases). Trimming took off 7 bases at V and 8 bases at J, with 15 bases between the two ends. This CDR3 has 13 amino acids. The germline CDR1 and CDR2 sequences are ENHRY and SYGVKD.